Each of the 15 T cell receptor beta chains below was sequenced from the same sample in a study of regulatory T cells in long-lasting Graves disease. Arm-PCR of CDR3 regions with iRepertoire HTBI primers generated TCR beta libraries. From the multiplex PCR reads, TCRdb called clonotypes with MiXCR, one entry per CDR3 protein. In the table there are 400,000 to 550,000 distinct CDR3 sequences, about 15% of which are singletons. Stated time point: newly diagnosed GD, antithyroid drugs for less than 3 months. Generation of the TCR library employed RNA extracted from PBMCs. These data were also reused for a study on T cells in Graves' hyperthyroidism and ophthalmopathy.

Sample: peripheral blood mononuclear cells (PBMCs), taken at new diagnosis, from a patient treated with antithyroid drugs. The receptors come from a woman aged 25 to 39 with Graves disease.

The CDR3 is CASSLIAGVGAMNTEAFF. Written as DNA, the CDR3 is TGTGCCAGCAGTTTAATTGCTGGGGTGGGGGCGATGAACACTGAAGCTTTCTTT. V and J are TRBV28 and TRBJ1-1, with D tentatively TRBD1 (6 bases). V shed 2 bases and J shed 0 bases, with 19 bases lying between them. Germline CDR1 is MDHEN and CDR2 is SYDVKM. CDR3 length: 18 amino acids.

The chain recombines TRBV9 with TRBJ1-2; 8 positions match TRBD1. V gave up 2 bases and J gave up 2 bases; unmatched junction bases: 5. CDR1 SGDLS and CDR2 YYNGEE come from the germline V gene. The CDR3 contains 15 residues. For the CDR3, the DNA is TGTGCCAGCAGCGTCCGGACAGGGCTAAACTATGGCTACACCTTC. It encodes CASSVRTGLNYGYTF.

This clonotype occurred a few times. A single base separates this from a much larger clone, so it may be a read error. CDR3 bases: TGTGCCAGCAGCTTAGCGGTACTCTACAATGAGCAGTTCTTC. Encoded protein: CASSLAVLYNEQFF. The genes are TRBV13 and TRBJ2-1; the D is unclear. Germline-derived CDR1 and CDR2 are PRHDT and FYEKMQ (reference sequence). CDR3 length: 14 residues. V lost 1 base and J 3 bases, leaving 7 bases between the germline ends.

This clonotype came up many times. The rearrangement links TRBV12-3 or TRBV12-4 to TRBJ2-7, with a tentative D call TRBD1 (6 bases). V lost 8 bases to trimming and J lost 0 bases, with 23 bases between them. CDR3 length: 17 amino acids. This CDR3 is CASSSGFGGPYSYEQYF. In nucleotides, the CDR3 is TGTGCCAGCTCCTCCGGGTTTGGGGGCCCCTACTCCTACGAGCAGTACTTC.

This clonotype has just a few counts. The genes are TRBV4-1 and TRBJ1-2, with a weak D call TRBD1 (6 bases). Germline CDR1 and CDR2: MGHRA and YSYEKL. The CDR3 runs 13 residues. Trimming removed 3 bases at V and 5 bases at J, with 10 bases between. The CDR3 sequence: CASSQEDSYGYTF. In DNA form, the CDR3 reads TGCGCCAGCAGCCAGGAGGACAGTTATGGCTACACCTTC.

This clonotype was recorded many times. The V gene is TRBV18, the J gene TRBJ2-5, with a weak D call TRBD2 (6 bases). The ends were cut back, 3 bases at V and 4 bases at J, with 9 bases in the middle. The CDR3 loop spans 13 amino acids. Germline V gene data show CDR1 as KGHSH and CDR2 as LQKENI. CDR3 protein: CASSPGTRETQYF. DNA of the CDR3: TGTGCCAGCTCACCCGGGACTCGAGAGACCCAGTACTTC. Based on the CDR3 plus reference TRBV18 and TRBJ2-5, the full variable domain is NAGVMQNPRHLVRRRGQEARLRCSPMKGHSHVYWYRQLPEEGLKFMVYLQKENIIDESGMPKERFSAEFPKEGPSILRIQQVVRGDSAAYFCASSPGTRETQYFGPGTRLLVL.

In its sample, this clonotype was seen many times. The chain joins TRBV18 to TRBJ1-2, with no clear D. CDR3 length equals 13 residues. In germline, CDR1 is KGHSH, CDR2 LQKENI. With 3 bases removed from V and 0 bases from J, the gap between germline ends came to 5 bases. CDR3 region: CASSPETNYGYTF. For the CDR3, the DNA is TGTGCCAGCTCACCGGAGACTAACTATGGCTACACCTTC.

This clonotype has a count of ten or more. The rearrangement uses TRBV11-3 and TRBJ2-4; 9 bases map to TRBD1. Germline V gives CDR1 SGHNT, CDR2 YENEEA. The CDR3 loop spans 15 amino acids. V was clipped by 3 bases and J by 7 bases; unmatched bases: 7. CDR3 in DNA: TGTGCCAGCAGCTTCCTTACAGGGGGCGCGAACATTCAGTACTTC. Amino acid sequence: CASSFLTGGANIQYF.

This clonotype was seen repeatedly, ten times or more. V and J are TRBV20-1 and TRBJ2-7, with TRBD2 as a possible D gene (5 bases). The CDR3 spans 13 residues. V shed 3 bases and J shed 5 bases, with 14 bases lying between them. Germline loops: CDR1 DFQATT, CDR2 SNEGSKA (reference sequence). The CDR3 loop reads CSASAGEINEQYF. CDR3 sequence (DNA): TGCAGTGCTAGTGCCGGGGAAATAAACGAGCAGTACTTC.

The chain recombines TRBV11-2 with TRBJ2-5; 12 bases agree with TRBD2. V was pared by 2 bases and J by 5 bases, with 6 bases of the junction left unmatched. This CDR3 spans 16 amino acids. The germline CDR1 and CDR2 sequences are SGHAT and FQNNGV. The CDR3 nucleotides read TGTGCCAGCAGCTTACGGACTAGCGGGGAGGGGGAGACCCAGTACTTC. Protein product: CASSLRTSGEGETQYF.

The V and J genes are TRBV6-4 and TRBJ2-5; 9 bases agree with TRBD2. Losses at the gene ends were 3 bases for V and 11 bases for J; bases not matched to a gene: 7. This CDR3 contains 13 residues. Germline assignment: CDR1 MRHNA and CDR2 SNTAGT. CDR3 in DNA: TGTGCCAGCAGTGATTCTGTAGCGGGAGTGCAGTACTTC. Translated, it gives CASSDSVAGVQYF.

This clonotype has only a few counts. The germline gene is not matched at one end of the junction; a read error may be the cause. The chain employs TRBV7-3 and TRBJ2-5, with 13 positions matching TRBD2. CDR1 and CDR2 from the germline V gene are SGHTA and FQGTGA. The CDR3 runs 16 residues. DNA for the CDR3: TGTGCCAGCAGCAACGGACTAGCGGGAGCCCAAGGGACCCAGTACTTC. Amino acid sequence: CASSNGLAGAQGTQYF.

Ten or more counts support this clonotype. As DNA, the CDR3 is TGTGCCAGCAGCCAAACTAGCGGGAGGGGCACAGATACGCAGTATTTT. It specifies CASSQTSGRGTDTQYF. This sequence joins TRBV5-5 and TRBJ2-3; 13 nucleotides match TRBD2. V gave up 4 bases and J gave up 1 base; unmatched junction bases: 3. The CDR3 runs 16 residues. Germline values: CDR1 SGHKS, CDR2 YYEKEE (reference sequence).

This clonotype was observed a few times. The DNA of the CDR3 is TGCAGCGTTTTTACCGGGGCGTCCTACGAGCAGTACTTC. Translation: CSVFTGASYEQYF. This chain links TRBV29-1 with TRBJ2-7; D is tentatively TRBD1 or TRBD2 (5 bases each). CDR1 and CDR2 (germline): SQVTM, ANQGSEA. Trimming cost V 5 bases and J 1 base, with 12 bases left between them. The CDR3 runs 13 residues.

The chain employs TRBV9 and TRBJ2-5; TRBD2 matches 7 bases. V gave up 0 bases and J gave up 4 bases; unmatched junction bases: 6. Germline values: CDR1 SGDLS, CDR2 YYNGEE. CDR3 length: 15 amino acids. CDR3 bases: TGTGCCAGCAGCGTAGTTGCGGGGAGGGCAGAGACCCAGTACTTC. Protein: CASSVVAGRAETQYF.